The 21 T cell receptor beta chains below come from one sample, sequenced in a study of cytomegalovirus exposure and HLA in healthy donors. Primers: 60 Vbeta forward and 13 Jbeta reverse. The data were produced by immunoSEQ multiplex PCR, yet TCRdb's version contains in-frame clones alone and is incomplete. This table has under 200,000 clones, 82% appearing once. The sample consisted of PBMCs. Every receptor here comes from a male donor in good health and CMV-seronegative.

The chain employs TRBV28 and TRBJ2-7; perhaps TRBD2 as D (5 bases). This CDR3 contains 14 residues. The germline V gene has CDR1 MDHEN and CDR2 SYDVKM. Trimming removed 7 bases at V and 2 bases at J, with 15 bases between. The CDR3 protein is CASMSGGPPYEQYF. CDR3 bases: TGTGCCAGCATGTCTGGCGGGCCTCCCTACGAGCAGTACTTC.

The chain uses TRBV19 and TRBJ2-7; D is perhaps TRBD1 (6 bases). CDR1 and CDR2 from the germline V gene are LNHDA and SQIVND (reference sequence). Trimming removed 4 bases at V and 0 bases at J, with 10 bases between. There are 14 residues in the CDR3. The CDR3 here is CASSKIGGSYEQYF. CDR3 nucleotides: TGTGCCAGTAGTAAGATAGGGGGCTCCTACGAGCAGTACTTC.

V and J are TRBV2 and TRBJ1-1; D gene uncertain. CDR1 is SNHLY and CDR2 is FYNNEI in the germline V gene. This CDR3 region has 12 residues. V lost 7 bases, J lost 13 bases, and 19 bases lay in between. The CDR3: CASMRGQGFGFF. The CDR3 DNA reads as TGTGCCAGCATGAGAGGCCAAGGATTTGGTTTCTTT.

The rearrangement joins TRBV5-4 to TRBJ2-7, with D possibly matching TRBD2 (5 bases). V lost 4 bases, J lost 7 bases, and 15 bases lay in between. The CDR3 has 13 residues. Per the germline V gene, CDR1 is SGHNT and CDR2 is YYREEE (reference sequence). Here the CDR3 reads CASSPASGYEQYF. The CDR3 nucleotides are TGTGCCAGCAGCCCGGCCTCGGGGTATGAGCAGTACTTC.

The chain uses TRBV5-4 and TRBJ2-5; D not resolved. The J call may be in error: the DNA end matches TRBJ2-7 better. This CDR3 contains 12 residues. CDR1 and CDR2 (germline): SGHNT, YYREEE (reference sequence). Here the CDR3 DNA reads TGTGCCAGCAACGTCGACTCCTACGAGCAGTACTTC. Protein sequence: CASNVDSYEQYF.

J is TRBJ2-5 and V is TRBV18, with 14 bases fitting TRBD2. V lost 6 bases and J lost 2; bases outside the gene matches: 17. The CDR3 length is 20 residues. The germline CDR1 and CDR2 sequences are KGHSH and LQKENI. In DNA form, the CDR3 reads TGTGCCAGCTCCCGCAGTTATCCGGGACTAGCGGGGGTGCTTCAAGAGACCCAGTACTTC. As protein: CASSRSYPGLAGVLQETQYF.

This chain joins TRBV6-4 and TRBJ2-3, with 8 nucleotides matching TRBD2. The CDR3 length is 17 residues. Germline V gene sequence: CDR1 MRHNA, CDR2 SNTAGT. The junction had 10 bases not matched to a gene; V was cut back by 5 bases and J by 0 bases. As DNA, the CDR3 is TGTGCCAGCAGTCCCCGCGGGAGGCGGGGAAGCACAGATACGCAGTATTTT. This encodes CASSPRGRRGSTDTQYF.

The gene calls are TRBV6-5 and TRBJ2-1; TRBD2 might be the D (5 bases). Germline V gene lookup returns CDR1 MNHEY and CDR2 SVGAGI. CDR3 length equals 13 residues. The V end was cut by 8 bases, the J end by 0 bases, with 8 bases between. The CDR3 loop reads CASSGSSYNEQFF. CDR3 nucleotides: TGTGCCAGCTCTGGGAGCTCCTACAATGAGCAGTTCTTC.

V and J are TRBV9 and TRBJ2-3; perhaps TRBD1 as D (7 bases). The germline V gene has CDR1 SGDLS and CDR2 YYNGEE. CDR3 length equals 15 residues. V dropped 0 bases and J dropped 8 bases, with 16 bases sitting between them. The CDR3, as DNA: TGTGCCAGCAGCGTAGTCGGAGGGGGCCGGGGTACGCAGTATTTT. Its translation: CASSVVGGGRGTQYF.

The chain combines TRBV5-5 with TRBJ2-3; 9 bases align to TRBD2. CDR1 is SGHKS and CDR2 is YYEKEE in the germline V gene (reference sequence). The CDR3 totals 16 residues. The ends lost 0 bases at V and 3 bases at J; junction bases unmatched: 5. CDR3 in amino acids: CASSLAGRGGTDTQYF. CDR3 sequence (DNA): TGTGCCAGCAGCTTGGCCGGGCGGGGGGGGACAGATACGCAGTATTTT.

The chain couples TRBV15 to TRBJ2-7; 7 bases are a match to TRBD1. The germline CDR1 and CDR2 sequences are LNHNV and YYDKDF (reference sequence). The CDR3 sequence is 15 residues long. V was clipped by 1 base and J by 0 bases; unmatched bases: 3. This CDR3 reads CATSRVGGRSYEQYF. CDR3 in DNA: TGTGCCACCAGCAGAGTAGGGGGCCGCTCCTACGAGCAGTACTTC.

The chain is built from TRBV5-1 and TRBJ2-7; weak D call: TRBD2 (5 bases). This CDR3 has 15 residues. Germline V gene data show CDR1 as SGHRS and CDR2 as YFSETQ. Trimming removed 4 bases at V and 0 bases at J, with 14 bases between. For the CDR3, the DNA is TGCGCCAGCAGCCGGGTGGACTTCAGCTCCTACGAGCAGTACTTC. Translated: CASSRVDFSSYEQYF.

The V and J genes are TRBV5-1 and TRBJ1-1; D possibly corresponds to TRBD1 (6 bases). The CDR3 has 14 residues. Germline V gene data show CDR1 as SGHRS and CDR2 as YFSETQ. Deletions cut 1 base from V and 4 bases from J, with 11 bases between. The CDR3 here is CASSLSGGTTEAFF. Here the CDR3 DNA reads TGCGCCAGCAGCTTGAGTGGGGGCACCACTGAAGCTTTCTTT.

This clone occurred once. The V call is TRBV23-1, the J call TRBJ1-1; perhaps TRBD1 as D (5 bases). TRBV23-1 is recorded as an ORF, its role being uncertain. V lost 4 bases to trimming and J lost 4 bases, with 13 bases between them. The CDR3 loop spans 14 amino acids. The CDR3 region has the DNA TGCGCCAGCAGTCGTAAACATCAGGGCACTGAAGCTTTCTTT. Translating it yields CASSRKHQGTEAFF.

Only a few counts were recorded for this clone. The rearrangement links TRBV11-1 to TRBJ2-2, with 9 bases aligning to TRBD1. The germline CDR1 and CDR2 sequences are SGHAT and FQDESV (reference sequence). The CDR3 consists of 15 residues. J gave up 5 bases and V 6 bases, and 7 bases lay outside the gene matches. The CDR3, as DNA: TGTGCCAGCAGTTCCGGGACAGGGTTTACCGGGGAGCTGTTTTTT. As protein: CASSSGTGFTGELFF.

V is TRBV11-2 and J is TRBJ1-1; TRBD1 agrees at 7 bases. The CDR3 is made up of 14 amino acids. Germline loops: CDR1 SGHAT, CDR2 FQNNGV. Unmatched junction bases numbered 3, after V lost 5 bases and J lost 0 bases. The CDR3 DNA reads TGTGCCAGCAGCCCCAGGGGGATGAACACTGAAGCTTTCTTT. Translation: CASSPRGMNTEAFF.

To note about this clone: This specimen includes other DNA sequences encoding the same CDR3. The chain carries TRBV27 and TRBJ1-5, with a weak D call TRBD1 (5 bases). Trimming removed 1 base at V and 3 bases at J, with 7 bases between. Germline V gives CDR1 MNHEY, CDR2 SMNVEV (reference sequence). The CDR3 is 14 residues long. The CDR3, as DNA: TGTGCCAGCAGTTTATTAGGGGTCAATCAGCCCCAGCATTTT. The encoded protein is CASSLLGVNQPQHF.

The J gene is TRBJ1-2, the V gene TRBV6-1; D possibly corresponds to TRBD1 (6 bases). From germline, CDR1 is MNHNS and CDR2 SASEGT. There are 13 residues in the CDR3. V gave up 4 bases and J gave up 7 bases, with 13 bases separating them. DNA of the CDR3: TGTGCCAGCAGTGCTCACAGGGCCTCTGGCTACACCTTC. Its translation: CASSAHRASGYTF.

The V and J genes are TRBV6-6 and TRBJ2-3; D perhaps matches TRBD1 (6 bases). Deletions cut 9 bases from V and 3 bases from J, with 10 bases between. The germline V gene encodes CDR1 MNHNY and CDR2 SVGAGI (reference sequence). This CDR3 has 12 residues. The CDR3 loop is CASTGRTDTQYF. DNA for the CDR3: TGTGCCAGTACAGGGCGGACAGATACGCAGTATTTT.

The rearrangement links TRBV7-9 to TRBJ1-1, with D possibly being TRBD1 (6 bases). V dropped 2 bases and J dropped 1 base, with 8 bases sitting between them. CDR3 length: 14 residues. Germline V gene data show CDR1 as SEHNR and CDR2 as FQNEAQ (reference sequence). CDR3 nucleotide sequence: TGTGCCAGCAGCTTAAGGACAGCGAACACTGAAGCTTTCTTT. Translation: CASSLRTANTEAFF.

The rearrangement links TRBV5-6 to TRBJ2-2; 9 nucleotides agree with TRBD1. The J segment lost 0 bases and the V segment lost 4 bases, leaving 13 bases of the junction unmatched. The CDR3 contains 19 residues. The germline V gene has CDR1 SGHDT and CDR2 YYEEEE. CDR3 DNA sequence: TGTGCCAGCAGCCCGGATCGCACAGGGGGCTCGACGAACACCGGGGAGCTGTTTTTT. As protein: CASSPDRTGGSTNTGELFF. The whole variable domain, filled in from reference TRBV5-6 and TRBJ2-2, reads DAGVTQSPTHLIKTRGQQVTLRCSPKSGHDTVSWYQQALGQGPQFIFQYYEEEERQRGNFPDRFSGHQFPNYSSELNVNALLLGDSALYLCASSPDRTGGSTNTGELFFGEGSRLTVL.